Sequencing of this T cell receptor beta chain was carried out in a study of blood T cell repertoires in COVID-19. Study at large: Samples came from the United States, Italy and Spain, spanning acute and convalescent COVID-19. The cDNA or gDNA used as material had been derived from T cells, B-cell-depleted T cells, or PBMCs.

TCRdb keeps only in-frame clones here, not all; method: immunoSEQ multiplex PCR. Of roughly 190,000 clones in the sample, about 86% are singletons; the top ten hold roughly 2.9%. This CDR3 spans 16 amino acids. With V trimmed by 5 bases and J by 1 base, 8 bases remained unmatched. Germline CDR1 reads SEHNR; CDR2 reads FQNEAQ (reference sequence). The sequenced sample consisted of peripheral blood. This TCR was recovered from a man aged 50 to 59 with active or convalescent COVID-19. The chain links TRBV7-9 to TRBJ1-3; 7 nucleotides align to TRBD1. The CDR3 region is CASSTKTGTSGNTIYF. For the CDR3, the DNA is TGTGCCAGCAGCACAAAGACAGGGACGTCTGGAAACACCATATATTTT.